The clone carrying this TCR beta chain was counted at least ten times. In TCRdb, the 5' RACE reads were re-called with MiXCR into one record per CDR3 protein. This sample has about 8,900 distinct CDR3 sequences, with 27% found just once. CDR1 is SSHAT and CDR2 is FNYEAQ in the germline V gene (reference sequence). The CDR3 is 16 residues long. V lost 2 bases, J lost 0 bases, and 10 bases lay in between. The sequence derives from a female donor with breast cancer. Sequencing used naive CD4+ T cells sorted from a lymph node. The subset was: naive CD4+ T cells, CD4+CD45RA+CD25-. The V gene is TRBV7-7, the J gene TRBJ2-2; tentatively, D is TRBD2 (6 bases). The CDR3 loop is CASSLYGGANTGELFF. In DNA, the CDR3 is TGTGCCAGCAGCTTATACGGGGGTGCGAACACCGGGGAGCTGTTTTTT. Looking up the rest from reference TRBV7-7 and TRBJ2-2 gives the full variable domain: GAGVSQSPRYKVTKRGQDVTLRCDPISSHATLYWYQQALGQGPEFLTYFNYEAQPDKSGLPSDRFSAERPEGSISTLTIQRTEQRDSAMYRCASSLYGGANTGELFFGEGSRLTVL.